A single sample gave rise to the 21 T cell receptor beta chains below, sequenced in a study of shared clonotypes between healthy human individuals. The protocol was immunoSEQ multiplex PCR, while the TCRdb copy is restricted to in-frame clones and leaves out a portion. The data hold 740,000 or so clones, with 73% observed a single time. The sample was memory CD4+ T cells sorted from blood. Documented subset: CD45RA-negative fraction. Source of these receptors: a woman in her 30s in good health.

This chain joins TRBV7-2 and TRBJ2-2, with TRBD2 matching over 7 bases. Germline V gene data show CDR1 as SGHTA and CDR2 as FQGNSA. The CDR3 runs to 14 residues. The ends lost 6 bases at V and 3 bases at J; junction bases unmatched: 4. Here the CDR3 reads CASSRAGDTGELFF. CDR3 nucleotide sequence: TGTGCCAGCAGTCGGGCGGGAGACACCGGGGAGCTGTTTTTT.

This chain uses TRBV29-1 with TRBJ1-1; TRBD1 might be the D (5 bases). CDR1 and CDR2 (germline): SQVTM, ANQGSEA. V lost 1 base and J lost 6, with 12 bases in between. The CDR3 totals 13 residues. The CDR3 DNA reads TGCAGCGTTGAAGGGGGACCCTCCCCTGAAGCTTTCTTT. Amino acids: CSVEGGPSPEAFF. Filled out from reference TRBV29-1 and TRBJ1-1, the complete variable domain reads SAVISQKPSRDICQRGTSLTIQCQVDSQVTMMFWYRQQPGQSLTLIATANQGSEATYESGFVIDKFPISRPNLTFSTLTVSNMSPEDSSIYLCSVEGGPSPEAFFGQGTRLTVV.

This clone came up once. The chain joins TRBV2 to TRBJ2-3; TRBD1 aligns across 7 bases. The CDR3 extends over 14 amino acids. The V segment lost 7 bases and the J segment 2 bases; nucleotides outside the gene matches: 6. Germline loops: CDR1 SNHLY, CDR2 FYNNEI. CDR3 in DNA: TGTGCCAGCAAACAAGGGACAGTCACAGATACGCAGTATTTT. It yields the protein CASKQGTVTDTQYF. Looking up the rest from reference TRBV2 and TRBJ2-3 gives the full variable domain: EPEVTQTPSHQVTQMGQEVILRCVPISNHLYFYWYRQILGQKVEFLVSFYNNEISEKSEIFDDQFSVERPDGSNFTLKIRSTKLEDSAMYFCASKQGTVTDTQYFGPGTRLTVL.

With respect to this clone: The same CDR3 arises from other DNA sequences in this sample as well. V and J are TRBV7-2 and TRBJ2-4; unclear D gene. The CDR3 extends over 15 amino acids. The germline V gene encodes CDR1 SGHTA and CDR2 FQGNSA. The V end lost 2 bases, the J end lost 0 bases, and 8 bases lay between the germline ends. CDR3: CASSLTVLAKNIQYF. CDR3 in DNA: TGTGCCAGCAGCTTAACAGTTCTAGCCAAAAACATTCAGTACTTC.

This chain joins TRBV10-2 and TRBJ2-7; 8 bases align to TRBD2. After removal of 6 bases from V and 2 bases from J, the junction contained 3 bases not matched to a gene. Germline CDR1 is WSHSY and CDR2 is SAAADI. The CDR3 is 13 amino acids. This CDR3 is CASSREGTYEQYF. DNA of the CDR3: TGCGCCAGCAGCCGGGAGGGTACCTACGAGCAGTACTTC.

This chain connects TRBV25-1 to TRBJ2-1; D uncertain. The length of the CDR3 is 12 residues. Trimming left V 4 bases short and J 9 bases short, with 10 bases between. CDR1 MGHDK and CDR2 SYGVNS come from the germline V gene. Here the CDR3 reads CASSARFTEQFF. The CDR3 region has the DNA TGTGCCAGCAGTGCACGGTTTACTGAGCAGTTCTTC.

This chain connects TRBV19 to TRBJ1-2; D perhaps matches TRBD1 (5 bases). The CDR3 runs to 12 residues. The germline V gene encodes CDR1 LNHDA and CDR2 SQIVND (reference sequence). Trimming took off 2 bases at V and 8 bases at J, with 9 bases between the two ends. The CDR3 here is CASSIKGTGYTF. CDR3 bases: TGTGCCAGTAGTATAAAGGGGACCGGCTACACCTTC.

The V gene is TRBV2, the J gene TRBJ2-2; 8 bases match TRBD2. The V and J ends lost 3 bases and 7 bases, in that order; junction bases with no gene match: 7. CDR3 length equals 15 residues. The germline V gene encodes CDR1 SNHLY and CDR2 FYNNEI. Here the CDR3 DNA reads TGTGCCAGCAGTGAGCAAGCGGGAGTGGGCGGGGAGCTGTTTTTT. Its translation is CASSEQAGVGGELFF.

The chain uses TRBV9 and TRBJ1-4; the D is unclear. This CDR3 contains 14 residues. Germline V CDR1 and CDR2: SGDLS, YYNGEE. The V gene lost 3 bases and the J gene lost 8 bases, with 14 bases spanning the gap. The DNA of the CDR3 is TGTGCCAGCAGCGCCCGTTACGATGGGGAAAAACTGTTTTTT. Translation: CASSARYDGEKLFF.

The rearrangement joins TRBV15 to TRBJ2-1; 14 bases fit TRBD2. The V segment lost 4 bases and the J segment 9 bases; nucleotides outside the gene matches: 8. This CDR3 is built from 16 residues. Germline CDR1 reads LNHNV; CDR2 reads YYDKDF (reference sequence). The CDR3 bases are TGTGCCACCAGCACCAGACTAGCGGGAGGGCGAGGTGAGCAGTTCTTC. It codes for CATSTRLAGGRGEQFF.

This clone was observed many times. The rearrangement uses TRBV7-2 and TRBJ1-5; TRBD1 matches 7 bases. The CDR3 consists of 17 residues. Germline loops: CDR1 SGHTA, CDR2 FQGNSA. The V segment lost 1 base and the J segment 5 bases; nucleotides outside the gene matches: 11. CDR3 in amino acids: CASSLVGSGGGYQPQHF. DNA of the CDR3: TGTGCCAGCAGCTTAGTCGGTTCGGGAGGGGGCTATCAGCCCCAGCATTTT.

This clone was picked up a small number of times. The chain combines TRBV6-1 with TRBJ1-2; 9 bases match TRBD1. V was clipped by 8 bases and J by 7 bases; unmatched bases: 8. CDR3 size: 13 residues. Per germline, CDR1 MNHNS and CDR2 SASEGT. DNA for the CDR3: TGTGCCAGCGACGCCGGGACAGGGATTGGCTACACCTTC. Translated, it gives CASDAGTGIGYTF.

This sequence joins TRBV27 and TRBJ2-1, with TRBD1 as a possible D gene (5 bases). Deletions cut 2 bases from V and 3 bases from J, with 11 bases between. This CDR3 has 15 residues. The germline CDR1 and CDR2 sequences are MNHEY and SMNVEV (reference sequence). The chain's CDR3 is CASSLGAGLYNEQFF. The CDR3 DNA reads as TGTGCCAGCAGTTTAGGCGCAGGGCTCTACAATGAGCAGTTCTTC.

This chain connects TRBV5-4 to TRBJ2-7; 7 positions match TRBD2. Per germline, CDR1 SGHNT and CDR2 YYREEE (reference sequence). The CDR3 has 14 amino acids. The trim removed 0 bases at V and 3 bases at J, leaving 3 bases unmatched. In DNA form, the CDR3 reads TGTGCCAGCAGCTTGGGGACTAGTTTCTACGAGCAGTACTTC. The encoded protein is CASSLGTSFYEQYF.

The chain links TRBV7-2 to TRBJ2-1; D is perhaps TRBD2 (6 bases). CDR3 length equals 15 residues. Per germline, CDR1 SGHTA and CDR2 FQGNSA. Trimming removed 4 bases at V and 5 bases at J, with 15 bases between. For the CDR3, the DNA is TGTGCCAGCAGCTCACCTGGGGGAGGCGACAATGAGCAGTTCTTC. Translated, it gives CASSSPGGGDNEQFF.

CDR3 amino acids: CASSVVSDSWEADTQYF. For the CDR3, the DNA is TGTGCCAGCAGCGTAGTCTCGGACTCCTGGGAGGCAGATACGCAGTATTTT. V is TRBV9 and J is TRBJ2-3; the D gene is possibly TRBD2 (6 bases). V was shortened by 0 bases and J by 4 bases, with 18 bases between the two germline ends. The CDR3 is 17 amino acids. Germline V gene lookup returns CDR1 SGDLS and CDR2 YYNGEE.

The chain combines TRBV27 with TRBJ2-7; 12 bases match TRBD2. The CDR3 consists of 15 residues. Germline V gene lookup returns CDR1 MNHEY and CDR2 SMNVEV (reference sequence). The V gene end was trimmed by 3 bases and the J gene end by 6 bases; junction bases not matched to a gene: 6. DNA of the CDR3: TGTGCCAGCAGTTTTTCTAGCGGGAGGGATCCCGAGCAGTACTTC. This codes for CASSFSSGRDPEQYF.

V usage is TRBV28 and J usage is TRBJ2-7; D unresolved. V lost 3 bases to trimming and J lost 3 bases, with 12 bases between them. Germline CDR1 reads MDHEN; CDR2 reads SYDVKM. This CDR3 has 14 amino acids. CDR3 coding DNA: TGTGCCAGCAGTTTTCACAGTAAAAACTACGAGCAGTACTTC. This sequence encodes CASSFHSKNYEQYF.

The V gene is TRBV18, the J gene TRBJ2-5; D gene ambiguous. The CDR3 is 14 amino acids. CDR1 is KGHSH and CDR2 is LQKENI in the germline V gene. Trimming left V 1 base short and J 7 bases short, with 13 bases between. The CDR3 DNA reads TGTGCCAGCTCACCACGGCAGGTTGAAGGGACCCAGTACTTC. It codes for CASSPRQVEGTQYF.

This clone was counted once. The genes are TRBV10-1 and TRBJ1-2; maybe TRBD1 (5 bases). CDR1 and CDR2 (germline): WNHNN, SYGVQD (reference sequence). The CDR3 spans 13 residues. V lost 0 bases to trimming and J lost 8 bases, with 10 bases between them. This CDR3 reads CASSESGGNGYTF. The CDR3 DNA reads TGCGCCAGCAGTGAGTCGGGGGGGAACGGCTACACCTTC.

CDR3 loop: CASSPFRGPYSYNEQFF. CDR3 nucleotides: TGTGCCAGCAGTCCCTTCAGGGGCCCTTACTCCTACAATGAGCAGTTCTTC. The V call is TRBV5-6, the J call TRBJ2-1; possible D gene TRBD1, 6 bases. Germline CDR1 reads SGHDT; CDR2 reads YYEEEE. Between the trimmed V and J ends, which lost 5 bases and 0 bases, there was a span of 18 bases. The CDR3 has 17 amino acids.